This passage covers 9 T cell receptor beta chains from one sample sequenced in a study of T cell clones after liver transplantation. TCRdb's copy holds only in-frame clones and misses some; the assay was immunoSEQ multiplex PCR. The sample lists more than 95,000 clones, less than 95% occurring once. The source was CD4+ T cells from blood, collected 12 months after liver transplant. These receptor sequences come from a human patient who received a liver transplant. Some T cells may be provided by the graft donor.

The chain recombines TRBV18 with TRBJ1-2, with D possibly TRBD1 on 5 matching bases. CDR3 size: 14 residues. Germline lookup yields CDR1 KGHSH and CDR2 LQKENI. Trimming left V 1 base short and J 4 bases short, with 10 bases between. The CDR3 region is CASSPLLGGYGYTF. CDR3 DNA sequence: TGTGCCAGCTCACCACTTCTGGGGGGCTATGGCTACACCTTC.

The rearrangement joins TRBV6-5 to TRBJ2-7; 9 nucleotides align to TRBD1. This CDR3 is 15 amino acids long. With 1 base clipped from V and 5 bases from J, the junction kept 6 bases outside the gene matches. Germline V gene lookup returns CDR1 MNHEY and CDR2 SVGAGI. The CDR3 sequence is CASSYFRDRAHEQYF. CDR3 DNA sequence: TGTGCCAGCAGTTACTTCCGGGACAGGGCCCACGAGCAGTACTTC.

This clone was observed once. The genes are TRBV5-1 and TRBJ1-3; possible D gene TRBD1, 5 bases. Trimming took off 2 bases at V and 3 bases at J, with 15 bases between the two ends. The CDR3 runs to 16 residues. Looked up from germline, CDR1 is SGHRS and CDR2 is YFSETQ. The CDR3 sequence: CASSFEGSVNGNTIYF. Written as DNA, the CDR3 is TGCGCCAGCAGCTTCGAGGGGAGTGTAAATGGAAACACCATATATTTT.

This chain connects TRBV4-2 to TRBJ1-4, with TRBD1 matching over 11 bases. The V gene end was trimmed by 0 bases and the J gene end by 6 bases; junction bases not matched to a gene: 0. The CDR3 contains 15 residues. The V gene's germline CDR1 is LGHNA and CDR2 YNFKEQ. CDR3 sequence (DNA): TGTGCCAGCAGCCAAGAGGGACAGGGGGATGAAAAACTGTTTTTT. Translation: CASSQEGQGDEKLFF.

The V gene is TRBV5-6, the J gene TRBJ2-1, with 12 bases lining up with TRBD2. V shed 2 bases, J shed 0 bases, and the junction held 3 bases outside the gene matches. Germline V gene data show CDR1 as SGHDT and CDR2 as YYEEEE. This CDR3 has 17 amino acids. DNA for the CDR3: TGTGCCAGCAGCTTTACGACTAGCGGGAGCTCCTACAATGAGCAGTTCTTC. Encoded protein: CASSFTTSGSSYNEQFF.

The gene calls are TRBV28 and TRBJ2-4, with a possible D match to TRBD2 (6 bases). V lost 5 bases, J lost 0 bases, and 17 bases lay in between. The CDR3 totals 17 residues. CDR1 is MDHEN and CDR2 is SYDVKM in the germline V gene. CDR3 nucleotide sequence: TGTGCCAGCAGTACCCCCGGAGGGCCACTAGCCAAAAACATTCAGTACTTC. It is translated as CASSTPGGPLAKNIQYF.

This chain uses TRBV19 with TRBJ2-1, with D tentatively TRBD1 (5 bases). Deletions cut 7 bases from V and 12 bases from J, with 13 bases between. The CDR3 loop spans 11 amino acids. The V gene's germline CDR1 is LNHDA and CDR2 SQIVND (reference sequence). The CDR3 coding sequence is TGTGCCAGTAATGTACTGGGGCGGCAGTTCTTC. Translation gives CASNVLGRQFF.

The CDR3 DNA follows: TGTGCCAGCAGCTTGCGGGAGACCACAGATACGCAGTATTTT. Translating it yields CASSLRETTDTQYF. The chain couples TRBV7-8 to TRBJ2-3, with 7 bases matching TRBD2. Trimming removed 3 bases from V and 2 bases from J; junction bases left unmatched: 2. This CDR3 is built from 14 residues. The V gene's germline CDR1 is SGHVS and CDR2 FQNEAQ. The variable domain in full, completed from reference TRBV7-8 and TRBJ2-3, reads GAGVSQSPRYKVAKRGQDVALRCDPISGHVSLFWYQQALGQGPEFLTYFQNEAQLDKSGLPSDRFFAERPEGSVSTLKIQRTQQEDSAVYLCASSLRETTDTQYFGPGTRLTVL.

The chain employs TRBV4-1 and TRBJ2-3; D call uncertain. This CDR3 is built from 15 residues. The germline V gene has CDR1 MGHRA and CDR2 YSYEKL. V lost 8 bases to trimming and J lost 6 bases, with 21 bases between them. This CDR3 reads CASAWRGRNDDTQYF. The CDR3 bases are TGCGCCAGCGCCTGGCGAGGCCGAAACGATGATACGCAGTATTTT.